The 25 T cell receptor beta chains given below trace back to one sample, sequenced in a study of shared clonotypes between healthy human individuals. TCRdb's copy holds only in-frame clones and misses some; the assay was immunoSEQ multiplex PCR. The sample has under 600,000 clones, around three quarters seen once. Sequencing was done on a sample of PBMCs. The receptors were sampled from a woman in her thirties or forties in good health. Some clones in this sample may be carry-over from other donors' samples.

This clone occurred once. One junction end disagrees with the germline gene, perhaps due to a read error. The chain links TRBV2 to TRBJ1-2; possible D gene TRBD1, 6 bases. Germline CDR1 and CDR2: SNHLY and FYNNEI. This CDR3 is 12 amino acids long. The CDR3 region is CASRRDNCGYTF. CDR3 bases: TGTGCCAGCAGGAGGGACAACTGTGGCTACACCTTC.

Details on this clone: This CDR3 is missing its conserved last phenylalanine or tryptophan, likely due to a read error. J is TRBJ1-1 and V is TRBV29-1, with D unresolved. Germline lookup yields CDR1 SQVTM and CDR2 ANQGSEA. This CDR3 spans 13 amino acids. V dropped 3 bases and J dropped 5 bases, with 13 bases sitting between them. In nucleotides, the CDR3 is TGCAGCGTTGACGGTCCCACGGGGACTGAAGCTTTCTCT. Protein: CSVDGPTGTEAFS.

This clone appeared many times. V gene TRBV9 combines with J gene TRBJ2-2; perhaps TRBD1 as D (6 bases). Per the germline V gene, CDR1 is SGDLS and CDR2 is YYNGEE. V was clipped by 4 bases and J by 5 bases, with 18 bases between them. The length of the CDR3 is 16 residues. CDR3 nucleotides: TGTGCCAGCAGCCTAGGGCCAGGGGCGGAGACCGGGGAGCTGTTTTTT. This translates into CASSLGPGAETGELFF.

J is TRBJ2-1 and V is TRBV21-1; TRBD2 is the table's D call, not checked against the DNA. TRBV21-1 is marked as a pseudogene. The CDR3 sequence is 16 residues long. Here the CDR3 DNA reads TGTGCCAGCAGCAAAGGGGCGGCTAGCGCCTACAATGAGCAGTTCTTC. Translated, it gives CASSKGAASAYNEQFF.

The chain couples TRBV7-9 to TRBJ1-4; 9 nucleotides align to TRBD1. Losses at the gene ends were 5 bases for V and 8 bases for J; bases not matched to a gene: 9. From germline, CDR1 is SEHNR and CDR2 FQNEAQ (reference sequence). The CDR3 is made up of 15 amino acids. The CDR3 here is CASSIQQGAGEKLFF. Here the CDR3 DNA reads TGTGCCAGCAGCATACAACAGGGGGCTGGGGAAAAACTGTTTTTT. Filled out from reference TRBV7-9 and TRBJ1-4, the complete variable domain reads DTGVSQNPRHKITKRGQNVTFRCDPISEHNRLYWYRQTLGQGPEFLTYFQNEAQLEKSRLLSDRFSAERPKGSFSTLEIQRTEQGDSAMYLCASSIQQGAGEKLFFGSGTQLSVL.

The chain employs TRBV7-2 and TRBJ2-1; 9 bases match TRBD1. The V segment lost 5 bases and the J segment 2 bases; nucleotides outside the gene matches: 4. The CDR3 sequence is 15 residues long. CDR1 and CDR2 from the germline V gene are SGHTA and FQGNSA. CDR3 amino acids: CASSGDRVAYNEQFF. CDR3 nucleotides: TGTGCCAGCAGCGGGGACAGGGTAGCCTACAATGAGCAGTTCTTC.

The chain carries TRBV28 and TRBJ2-1; weak D call: TRBD2 (6 bases). Germline V gene sequence: CDR1 MDHEN, CDR2 SYDVKM. V lost 6 bases to trimming and J lost 6 bases, with 18 bases between them. The CDR3 contains 15 residues. The CDR3 nucleotides are TGTGCCAGCAGACCGGGACTCCCGACGGGCAATGAGCAGTTCTTC. This encodes CASRPGLPTGNEQFF. The full variable domain, with the rest looked up from reference TRBV28 and TRBJ2-1, is DVKVTQSSRYLVKRTGEKVFLECVQDMDHENMFWYRQDPGLGLRLIYFSYDVKMKEKGDIPEGYSVSREKKERFSLILESASTNQTSMYLCASRPGLPTGNEQFFGPGTRLTVL.

V usage is TRBV10-3 and J usage is TRBJ1-1; TRBD1 might be the D (6 bases). V gave up 0 bases and J gave up 8 bases, with 13 bases separating them. Germline V CDR1 and CDR2: ENHRY, SYGVKD. The CDR3 is made up of 14 amino acids. The CDR3: CAISESGTGREAFF. Written as DNA, the CDR3 is TGTGCCATCAGTGAGTCAGGAACAGGGAGGGAAGCTTTCTTT.

CDR3 nucleotide sequence: TGTGCCAGCAGCTTAGGGGAAACGGGAGCTTTCTTT. Translated, it gives CASSLGETGAFF. V is TRBV7-9 and J is TRBJ1-1; no firm D call. Trimming removed 1 base at V and 10 bases at J, with 10 bases between. Germline-derived CDR1 and CDR2 are SEHNR and FQNEAQ (reference sequence). CDR3 size: 12 residues.

This clone occurred a few times. This chain links TRBV9 with TRBJ2-5, with 9 bases fitting TRBD2. CDR1 SGDLS and CDR2 YYNGEE come from the germline V gene. The ends lost 4 bases at V and 1 base at J; junction bases unmatched: 8. There are 16 residues in the CDR3. The CDR3 loop is CASSYLGTSTQETQYF. The CDR3 DNA is TGTGCCAGCAGCTATCTCGGGACTAGCACCCAAGAGACCCAGTACTTC.

The V gene is TRBV9, the J gene TRBJ2-1; D is possibly TRBD1 or TRBD2 (5 bases each). The CDR3 contains 15 residues. Deletions cut 2 bases from V and 9 bases from J, with 18 bases between. Germline CDR1 and CDR2: SGDLS and YYNGEE. The DNA of the CDR3 is TGTGCCAGCAGCGTTGACTACGTTTCAAGGGGTGAGCAGTTCTTC. Protein sequence: CASSVDYVSRGEQFF.

The J gene is TRBJ2-7, the V gene TRBV28; TRBD1 aligns across 8 bases. The CDR3 sequence is 15 residues long. Losses at the gene ends were 5 bases for V and 6 bases for J; bases not matched to a gene: 12. Germline V gene lookup returns CDR1 MDHEN and CDR2 SYDVKM. For the CDR3, the DNA is TGTGCCAGCAGTCCTGGGACAGGAGGTCGCGCCGAGCAGTACTTC. Translation gives CASSPGTGGRAEQYF.

On this clone: This CDR3 is also generated by other DNA sequences in the sample. V gene TRBV27 combines with J gene TRBJ1-1; a possible D gene is TRBD1 (5 bases). V lost 2 bases, J lost 5 bases, and 9 bases lay in between. Germline assignment: CDR1 MNHEY and CDR2 SMNVEV (reference sequence). The CDR3 length is 13 residues. CDR3 DNA sequence: TGTGCCAGCAGTTTAGGACGGGGGACTGAAGCTTTCTTT. Translating it yields CASSLGRGTEAFF.

CDR3 bases: TGCGCCAGCAGCTTCACCGGGACATCCGCCTACGAGCAGTACTTC. It encodes CASSFTGTSAYEQYF. The V and J genes are TRBV5-1 and TRBJ2-7, with D perhaps matching TRBD1 (6 bases). The V end lost 2 bases, the J end lost 2 bases, and 14 bases lay between the germline ends. Germline V CDR1 and CDR2: SGHRS, YFSETQ. The CDR3 sequence is 15 residues long.

The chain joins TRBV20-1 to TRBJ2-3; D is unclear. The CDR3 sequence is 11 residues long. V was cut by 6 bases and J by 5 bases, with 9 bases left in between. Germline V gene lookup returns CDR1 DFQATT and CDR2 SNEGSKA (reference sequence). CDR3 residues: CSAASEDTQYF. CDR3 in DNA: TGCAGTGCGGCAAGTGAAGATACGCAGTATTTT.

The genes are TRBV29-1 and TRBJ2-5; D is uncertain. The CDR3 totals 12 residues. The ends were cut back, 2 bases at V and 4 bases at J, with 8 bases in the middle. CDR1 is SQVTM, CDR2 ANQGSEA, per germline. This CDR3 reads CSVENVGETQYF. The CDR3 DNA sequence: TGCAGCGTTGAAAACGTGGGAGAGACCCAGTACTTC.

The chain joins TRBV5-1 to TRBJ2-1; D is undetermined. CDR1 is SGHRS and CDR2 is YFSETQ in the germline V gene. The CDR3 loop spans 13 amino acids. V shed 0 bases and J shed 6 bases, with 7 bases lying between them. The CDR3 is CASSLEATNEQFF. The CDR3 bases are TGCGCCAGCAGCTTGGAGGCTACCAATGAGCAGTTCTTC.

This clone appeared many times. The V call is TRBV18, the J call TRBJ2-5; D not certain. Germline-derived CDR1 and CDR2 are KGHSH and LQKENI. The CDR3 has 14 amino acids. V was clipped by 3 bases and J by 0 bases, with 8 bases between them. The CDR3 loop reads CASSPSAYQETQYF. CDR3 DNA: TGTGCCAGCTCACCCAGCGCGTACCAAGAGACCCAGTACTTC.

Turning to this clone: A clone one base away is much larger, so this may be a read error. The genes are TRBV1 and TRBJ1-5; whether TRBD1, the table's D call, matches the DNA was not checked. TRBV1 is shown as a pseudogene. The length of the CDR3 is 18 residues. The CDR3 spells CTSSRVGRGLGSNQPQRF. For the CDR3, the DNA is TGCACCAGCAGCCGAGTGGGCAGGGGGCTCGGTAGCAATCAGCCCCAGCGTTTT.

The chain links TRBV28 to TRBJ2-7, with D perhaps matching TRBD1 or TRBD2 (6 bases each). Deletions cut 3 bases from V and 3 bases from J, with 9 bases between. The CDR3 is 13 amino acids. Germline-derived CDR1 and CDR2 are MDHEN and SYDVKM. Written as DNA, the CDR3 is TGTGCCAGCAGTTTGGAGGGGGGCTACGAGCAGTACTTC. It is translated as CASSLEGGYEQYF.

The V gene is TRBV6-4, the J gene TRBJ2-7; the match to TRBD2 covers 7 bases. The junction had 11 bases not matched to a gene; V was cut back by 0 bases and J by 0 bases. CDR1 is MRHNA and CDR2 is SNTAGT in the germline V gene. This CDR3 comprises 18 residues. The CDR3 protein is CASSDSNVSREDSYEQYF. The CDR3 coding sequence is TGTGCCAGCAGTGACTCGAATGTTAGTCGGGAGGACTCCTACGAGCAGTACTTC.

This clone was seen repeatedly, ten times or more. V usage is TRBV29-1 and J usage is TRBJ2-7; tentative D call: TRBD1 (5 bases). Germline CDR1 and CDR2: SQVTM and ANQGSEA. The CDR3 contains 13 residues. V dropped 3 bases and J dropped 5 bases, with 14 bases sitting between them. CDR3 nucleotides: TGCAGCGTTGACCAGGGCGACGGCGACGAGCAGTACTTC. It yields the protein CSVDQGDGDEQYF.

The V call is TRBV4-1, the J call TRBJ2-7, with D hard to call. This CDR3 spans 14 amino acids. Germline values: CDR1 MGHRA, CDR2 YSYEKL. The ends were cut back, 4 bases at V and 0 bases at J, with 10 bases in the middle. The CDR3 region has the DNA TGCGCCAGCAGCCTAGAGCGCGGCTCCTACGAGCAGTACTTC. It yields the protein CASSLERGSYEQYF.

The chain couples TRBV21-1 to TRBJ2-2; TRBD2, as called in the table, went unchecked against the DNA. TRBV21-1 is flagged as a pseudogene. The CDR3 is 20 residues long. Written as DNA, the CDR3 is TGTGCCAGCAGCAGTCCCGGGACTAGCGGGAGGGAAATGTGGACCGGGGAGCTGTTTTTT. Protein sequence: CASSSPGTSGREMWTGELFF.

Concerning this clone: This is likely an artifact of a read error, given a far larger clone one base away. The rearrangement joins TRBV5-1 to TRBJ1-1, with 8 bases fitting TRBD1. The germline V gene encodes CDR1 SGHRS and CDR2 YFSETQ. The CDR3 contains 16 residues. Trimming took 5 bases from V and 6 from J; bases not matched to a gene: 15. The CDR3 DNA is TGCGCCAGCAGGGGGACTGCGACAGGGGATCCCGCTGAAGCTTTCTTT. Amino acids: CASRGTATGDPAEAFF. Using reference TRBV5-1 and TRBJ1-1 for the parts outside the CDR3, the full variable domain is KAGVTQTPRYLIKTRGQQVTLSCSPISGHRSVSWYQQTPGQGLQFLFEYFSETQRNKGNFPGRFSGRQFSNSRSEMNVSTLELGDSALYLCASRGTATGDPAEAFFGQGTRLTVV.